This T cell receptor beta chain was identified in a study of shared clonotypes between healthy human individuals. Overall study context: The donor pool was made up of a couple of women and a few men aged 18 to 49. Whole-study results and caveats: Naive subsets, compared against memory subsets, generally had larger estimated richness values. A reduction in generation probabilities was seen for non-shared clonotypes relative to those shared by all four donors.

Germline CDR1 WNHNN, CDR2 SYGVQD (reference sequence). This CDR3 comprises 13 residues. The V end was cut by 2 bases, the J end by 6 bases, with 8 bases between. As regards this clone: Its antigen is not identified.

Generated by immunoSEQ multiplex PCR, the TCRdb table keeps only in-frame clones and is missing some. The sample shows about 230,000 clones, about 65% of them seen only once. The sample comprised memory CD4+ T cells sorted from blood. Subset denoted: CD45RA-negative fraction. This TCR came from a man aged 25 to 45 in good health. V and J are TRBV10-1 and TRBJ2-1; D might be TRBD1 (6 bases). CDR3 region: CASSETGTNEQFF. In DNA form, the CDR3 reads TGCGCCAGCAGTGAGACAGGGACCAATGAGCAGTTCTTC.